This section outlines one T cell receptor beta chain sequence together with its context. Its target is unknown. These data are taken from a study of early stage breast cancer tumors. As for the study in general: The ER+/PR+/HER2- tumors included about 8 ductal and a handful of lobular carcinomas.

Blood replicates held 0.5 ug DNA, tumor or normal breast about 1.5 ug, two each. Produced via immunoSEQ multiplex PCR; TCRdb's table is partial and in-frame only. The top ten clones hold 12% of a sample with 25,000 to 35,000 clones, 80% of them seen once. Germline V CDR1 and CDR2: SGHTA, FQGNSA. The V gene lost 5 bases and the J gene lost 4 bases, with 14 bases spanning the gap. The CDR3 covers 14 residues. Study-wide points: Comparing each tissue with blood distinguished tumor from normal in about 85% of the 16 patients.

The sequence was collected from a person aged 55 to 75 with breast cancer. The sample consisted of blood. The gene calls are TRBV7-2 and TRBJ1-1, with D tentatively TRBD1 (5 bases). CDR3 bases: TGTGCCAGCAGCATCACCGGGGGATTCACTGAAGCTTTCTTT. This codes for CASSITGGFTEAFF. Combining the CDR3 with reference TRBV7-2 and TRBJ1-1 gives the whole variable domain GAGVSQSPSNKVTEKGKDVELRCDPISGHTALYWYRQSLGQGLEFLIYFQGNSAPDKSGLPSDRFSAERTGGSVSTLTIQRTQQEDSAVYLCASSITGGFTEAFFGQGTRLTVV.